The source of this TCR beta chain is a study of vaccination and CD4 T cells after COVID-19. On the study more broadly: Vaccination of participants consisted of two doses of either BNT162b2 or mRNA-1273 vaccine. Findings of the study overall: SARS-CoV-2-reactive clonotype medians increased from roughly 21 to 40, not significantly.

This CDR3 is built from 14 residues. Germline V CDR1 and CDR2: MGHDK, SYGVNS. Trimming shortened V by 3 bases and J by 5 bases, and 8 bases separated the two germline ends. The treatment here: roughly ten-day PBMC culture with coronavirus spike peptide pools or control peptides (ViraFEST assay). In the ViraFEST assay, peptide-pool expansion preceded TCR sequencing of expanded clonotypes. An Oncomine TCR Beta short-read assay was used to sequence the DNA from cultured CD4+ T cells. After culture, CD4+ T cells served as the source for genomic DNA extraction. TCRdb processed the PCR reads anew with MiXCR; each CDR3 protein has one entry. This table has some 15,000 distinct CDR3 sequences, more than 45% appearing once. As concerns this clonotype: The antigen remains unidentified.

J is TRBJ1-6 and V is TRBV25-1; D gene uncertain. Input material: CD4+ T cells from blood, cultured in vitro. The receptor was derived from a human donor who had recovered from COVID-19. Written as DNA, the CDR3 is TGTGCCAGCAGTGATAGCCGGAATAATTCACCCCTCCACTTT. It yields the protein CASSDSRNNSPLHF.